This TCR beta chain was found in a study of cytomegalovirus exposure and HLA in healthy donors. The CDR3 has 19 residues. Germline values: CDR1 SGHAT, CDR2 FQNNGV. After removal of 2 bases from V and 7 bases from J, the junction contained 18 bases not matched to a gene. PCR amplification relied on 60 Vbeta primers (plus 13 Jbeta primers). Produced via immunoSEQ multiplex PCR; TCRdb's table is partial and in-frame only. This sample yields more than 150,000 clones, of which roughly 84% are seen a single time; about 0.24% belongs to the top ten. This sequence was found in a girl younger than two in good health and CMV-seronegative. V is TRBV11-2 and J is TRBJ2-2; 8 bases are shared with TRBD2. The sample comprised PBMCs. CDR3 in amino acids: CASSLYPGGTGGPGGELFF. CDR3 coding DNA: TGTGCCAGCAGCTTATATCCGGGCGGGACGGGGGGGCCAGGCGGGGAGCTGTTTTTT.